The next 22 T cell receptor beta chains were all read from a single sample in a study of blood T cell repertoires in COVID-19. Using immunoSEQ multiplex PCR, the repertoire was profiled, and TCRdb retains in-frame clones only, with some absent. The sample has about 81,000 clones, approximately 85% seen once. The sequenced material came from peripheral blood. These receptor sequences come from a man between 70 and 80 years old with acute or convalescent COVID-19.

The chain carries TRBV18 and TRBJ1-6; 7 bases agree with TRBD1. The V gene end was trimmed by 2 bases and the J gene end by 7 bases; junction bases not matched to a gene: 5. Germline assignment: CDR1 KGHSH and CDR2 LQKENI. The CDR3 covers 15 residues. CDR3: CASSPSEGANSPLHF. DNA of the CDR3: TGTGCCAGCTCACCATCGGAGGGGGCAAATTCACCCCTCCACTTT.

A single count supports this clone. The CDR3 loop reads CAISGQTSGTYNEQFF. DNA for the CDR3: TGTGCCATCAGTGGGCAAACTAGCGGAACCTACAATGAGCAGTTCTTC. The gene calls are TRBV10-3 and TRBJ2-1; TRBD2 agrees at 8 bases. The V and J ends lost 4 bases and 2 bases, in that order; junction bases with no gene match: 7. Germline CDR1 reads ENHRY; CDR2 reads SYGVKD. The CDR3 consists of 16 residues.

The chain links TRBV6-5 to TRBJ2-7; weak D call: TRBD2 (5 bases). The CDR3 length is 15 residues. CDR1 MNHEY and CDR2 SVGAGI come from the germline V gene. This CDR3 is CASTAGVHFPYEQYF. CDR3 bases: TGTGCTTCCACCGCCGGGGTCCACTTTCCCTACGAGCAGTACTTC.

The chain is built from TRBV19 and TRBJ1-2, with 9 bases that match TRBD1. V lost 8 bases to trimming and J lost 6 bases; unmatched junction nucleotides: 10. CDR1 LNHDA and CDR2 SQIVND come from the germline V gene (reference sequence). The length of the CDR3 is 14 residues. DNA for the CDR3: TGTGCCAGTGGGACAGGGATGGTGGTAAATGGCTACACCTTC. Amino acids: CASGTGMVVNGYTF. Together with reference TRBV19 and TRBJ1-2, the CDR3 gives the full variable domain: DGGITQSPKYLFRKEGQNVTLSCEQNLNHDAMYWYRQDPGQGLRLIYYSQIVNDFQKGDIAEGYSVSREKKESFPLTVTSAQKNPTAFYLCASGTGMVVNGYTFGSGTRLTVV.

This sequence joins TRBV28 and TRBJ2-1; TRBD2 matches at 7 bases. Per the germline V gene, CDR1 is MDHEN and CDR2 is SYDVKM. The trim removed 2 bases at V and 15 bases at J, leaving 4 bases unmatched. CDR3 length: 11 residues. The CDR3 DNA sequence: TGTGCCAGCAGTTTACGGGGGGAGGTGTTCTTC. This translates into CASSLRGEVFF.

The genes are TRBV18 and TRBJ2-7, with unresolved D. This CDR3 region has 12 residues. V lost 3 bases, J lost 0 bases, and 3 bases lay in between. Germline lookup yields CDR1 KGHSH and CDR2 LQKENI. The chain's CDR3 is CASSPSSYEQYF. CDR3 coding DNA: TGTGCCAGCTCACCCAGCTCCTACGAGCAGTACTTC.

CDR3 loop: CASKEGAGGYTGELFF. The CDR3, as DNA: TGCGCCAGCAAGGAGGGAGCGGGGGGCTACACCGGGGAGCTGTTTTTT. The genes are TRBV5-1 and TRBJ2-2, with 9 bases matching TRBD2. This CDR3 contains 16 residues. V was clipped by 6 bases and J by 3 bases; unmatched bases: 9. The germline gives CDR1 SGHRS, CDR2 YFSETQ. The full variable domain, its missing parts supplied by reference TRBV5-1 and TRBJ2-2, is KAGVTQTPRYLIKTRGQQVTLSCSPISGHRSVSWYQQTPGQGLQFLFEYFSETQRNKGNFPGRFSGRQFSNSRSEMNVSTLELGDSALYLCASKEGAGGYTGELFFGEGSRLTVL.

The chain carries TRBV5-1 and TRBJ2-3, with a possible D match to TRBD2 (5 bases). CDR3 length: 16 residues. Per germline, CDR1 SGHRS and CDR2 YFSETQ. Trimming took off 4 bases at V and 5 bases at J, with 20 bases between the two ends. CDR3 sequence: CASSPVGRSVVDTQYF. CDR3 in DNA: TGCGCCAGCAGCCCGGTAGGGAGATCGGTGGTAGATACGCAGTATTTT.

V gene TRBV5-1 combines with J gene TRBJ1-1; D remains unclear. Trimming stripped 10 bases from V and 6 bases from J, with 22 bases between. Germline V gene lookup returns CDR1 SGHRS and CDR2 YFSETQ. The CDR3 has 14 amino acids. This chain's CDR3 is CARKGRGTKPEAFF. CDR3 bases: TGCGCCCGTAAAGGACGGGGTACCAAACCTGAAGCTTTCTTT.

Here the CDR3 DNA reads TGTGCCTGTTTTGCTCAGGGGCCAACTAATGAAAAACTGTTTTTT. Translation gives CACFAQGPTNEKLFF. The V gene is TRBV30, the J gene TRBJ1-4, with D possibly being TRBD1 (6 bases). The ends were cut back, 6 bases at V and 0 bases at J, with 14 bases in the middle. Germline V gene data show CDR1 as GTSNPN and CDR2 as SVGIG (reference sequence). The CDR3 consists of 15 residues.

This chain joins TRBV15 and TRBJ2-7, with D possibly TRBD1 on 6 matching bases. The germline V and J ends were trimmed by 0 bases and 0 bases, with 18 bases remaining between them. CDR3 length equals 18 residues. Germline V gene sequence: CDR1 LNHNV, CDR2 YYDKDF (reference sequence). CDR3 in amino acids: CATSRDKGQRHLSYEQYF. Written as DNA, the CDR3 is TGTGCCACCAGCAGAGATAAAGGACAGAGACACCTCTCCTACGAGCAGTACTTC.

The V call is TRBV5-1, the J call TRBJ2-7, with 10 bases that match TRBD2. Germline CDR1 SGHRS, CDR2 YFSETQ. V dropped 0 bases and J dropped 1; count of bases not matched to a gene: 4. This CDR3 contains 16 residues. The CDR3 DNA follows: TGCGCCAGCAGCTTGGGTCTAGCGGGAGCTTCCTACGAGCAGTACTTC. Translated: CASSLGLAGASYEQYF.

The rearrangement joins TRBV19 to TRBJ1-5, with D possibly TRBD1 on 6 matching bases. Germline values: CDR1 LNHDA, CDR2 SQIVND (reference sequence). CDR3 length: 16 residues. V was pared by 3 bases and J by 3 bases, with 15 bases between. CDR3 sequence (DNA): TGTGCCAGTAGTATCCACAGGGCACTAATCAATCAGCCCCAGCATTTT. It specifies CASSIHRALINQPQHF.

This clone showed up just once. V is TRBV2 and J is TRBJ1-6; 8 positions match TRBD1. The CDR3 runs 15 residues. V trimming: 3 bases; J trimming: 10 bases; junction bases outside the gene matches: 8. CDR1 and CDR2 from the germline V gene are SNHLY and FYNNEI. The CDR3 region has the DNA TGTGCCAGCAGTGACCGACAGGGGCTCAACTCACCCCTCCACTTT. It is translated as CASSDRQGLNSPLHF.

The J gene is TRBJ1-1, the V gene TRBV6-5; 7 nucleotides line up with TRBD1. V was pared by 5 bases and J by 0 bases, with 6 bases of the junction left unmatched. This CDR3 has 15 residues. In germline, CDR1 is MNHEY, CDR2 SVGAGI. The CDR3 reads CASSTRTGMNTEAFF. DNA of the CDR3: TGTGCCAGCAGTACCCGGACAGGAATGAACACTGAAGCTTTCTTT.

The chain has TRBV9 and TRBJ1-1, with D unresolved. The CDR3 contains 14 residues. Germline CDR1 SGDLS, CDR2 YYNGEE. V was pared by 0 bases and J by 1 base, with 7 bases between. CDR3 sequence reads: CASSVGTSNTEAFF. CDR3 in DNA: TGTGCCAGCAGCGTAGGTACATCGAACACTGAAGCTTTCTTT.

The chain uses TRBV5-4 and TRBJ1-1; TRBD1 is a possible D gene (6 bases). Germline lookup yields CDR1 SGHNT and CDR2 YYREEE (reference sequence). V lost 1 base and J lost 2, with 15 bases in between. The length of the CDR3 is 16 residues. CDR3 residues: CASSLLGATANTEAFF. The CDR3 DNA sequence: TGTGCCAGCAGCTTGCTGGGGGCCACAGCAAACACTGAAGCTTTCTTT.

The V call is TRBV6-6, the J call TRBJ1-2; possibly TRBD1 for D (5 bases). This CDR3 comprises 12 residues. CDR1 MNHNY and CDR2 SVGAGI come from the germline V gene (reference sequence). Trimming stripped 8 bases from V and 6 bases from J, with 13 bases between. CDR3 amino acids: CASHGGIDGYTF. The DNA of the CDR3 is TGTGCCAGCCACGGGGGAATTGATGGCTACACCTTC.

V and J are TRBV5-6 and TRBJ2-2; a weak D match, TRBD1 (6 bases). The CDR3 is 15 residues long. The germline gives CDR1 SGHDT, CDR2 YYEEEE. Trimming removed 4 bases at V and 0 bases at J, with 10 bases between. The CDR3 is CASSRDTANTGELFF. The CDR3 nucleotides read TGTGCCAGCAGCCGGGACACCGCGAACACCGGGGAGCTGTTTTTT.

The chain joins TRBV3-1 (or the pseudogene TRBV3-2) to TRBJ2-7, with D maybe TRBD2 (6 bases). CDR1 and CDR2 from the germline V gene are LGHDT and YNNKEL (reference sequence). This CDR3 region has 13 residues. V was clipped by 4 bases and J by 5 bases, with 12 bases between them. The DNA of the CDR3 is TGTGCCAGCAGCCCGAGGGGCGGGGACGAGCAGTACTTC. It encodes CASSPRGGDEQYF.

V and J are TRBV3-1 (or the pseudogene TRBV3-2) and TRBJ1-5; D uncertain. V shed 0 bases and J shed 2 bases, with 8 bases lying between them. Germline V CDR1 and CDR2: LGHDT, YNNKEL (reference sequence). The CDR3 consists of 15 residues. The CDR3: CASSQEPRGNQPQHF. The DNA for the CDR3 is TGTGCCAGCAGCCAAGAACCCCGGGGCAATCAGCCCCAGCATTTT.

In DNA form, the CDR3 reads TGCAGCGTCCAACAGGGGTCCCTCTACGAGCAGTACTTC. It is translated as CSVQQGSLYEQYF. The chain is built from TRBV29-1 and TRBJ2-7; 7 bases are a match to TRBD1. The CDR3 has 13 amino acids. The ends lost 6 bases at V and 3 bases at J; junction bases unmatched: 8. CDR1 is SQVTM, CDR2 ANQGSEA, per germline.